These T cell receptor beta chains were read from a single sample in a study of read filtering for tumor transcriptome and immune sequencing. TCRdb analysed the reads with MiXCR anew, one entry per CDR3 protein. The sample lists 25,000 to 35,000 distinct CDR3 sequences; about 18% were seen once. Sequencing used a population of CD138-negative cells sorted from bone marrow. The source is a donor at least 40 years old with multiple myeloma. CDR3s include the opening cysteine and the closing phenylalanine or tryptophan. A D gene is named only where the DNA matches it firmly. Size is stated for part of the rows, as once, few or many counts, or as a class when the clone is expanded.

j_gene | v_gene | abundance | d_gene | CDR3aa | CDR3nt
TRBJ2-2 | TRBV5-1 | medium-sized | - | CASSLPPTGELFF | TGCGCCAGCAGCTTGCCGCCGACCGGGGAGCTGTTTTTT
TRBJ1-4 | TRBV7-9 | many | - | CASILTGTNEKLFF | TGTGCCAGTATACTGACAGGAACAAATGAAAAACTGTTTTTT
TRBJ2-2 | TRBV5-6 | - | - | CASSPGAGRGTGELFF | TGTGCCAGCAGCCCCGGGGCGGGGAGAGGGACCGGGGAGCTGTTTTTT
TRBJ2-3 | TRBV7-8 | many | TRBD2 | CASSPGLAGIETDTQYF | TGTGCCAGCAGTCCGGGACTAGCGGGAATTGAAACAGATACGCAGTATTTT
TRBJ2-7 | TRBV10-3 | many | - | CAISHDPFIYEQYF | TGTGCCATCAGTCATGACCCTTTTATCTACGAGCAGTACTTC
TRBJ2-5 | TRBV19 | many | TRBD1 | CASTGTGGFQETQYF | TGTGCCAGTACCGGGACAGGGGGCTTCCAAGAGACCCAGTACTTC
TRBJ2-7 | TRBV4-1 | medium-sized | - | CASSQDARSSYEQYF | TGCGCCAGCAGCCAAGACGCGAGATCAAGCTACGAGCAGTACTTC
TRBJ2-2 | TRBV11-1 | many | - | CASSLGAGELFF | TGTGCCAGCAGCTTAGGGGCCGGGGAGCTGTTTTTT
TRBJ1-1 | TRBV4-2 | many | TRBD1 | CASSQADRGDTEAFF | TGTGCCAGCAGCCAAGCCGACAGGGGTGACACTGAAGCTTTCTTT
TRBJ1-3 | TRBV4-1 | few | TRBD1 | CASSPPPTGTAYTIYF | TGCGCCAGCAGCCCCCCGCCGACAGGGACGGCGTACACCATATATTTT
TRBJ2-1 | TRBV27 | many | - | CASREQEDNEQFF | TGTGCCAGCAGGGAACAAGAAGACAATGAGCAGTTCTTC
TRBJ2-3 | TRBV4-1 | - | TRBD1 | CASSHNRGRDTDTQYF | TGCGCCAGCAGCCACAACAGGGGGCGCGACACAGATACGCAGTATTTT
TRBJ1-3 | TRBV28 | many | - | CASSGQSLSGNTIYF | TGTGCCAGCAGCGGACAGTCGCTCTCTGGAAACACCATATATTTT
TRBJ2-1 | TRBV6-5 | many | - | CASSYSISFHNEQFF | TGTGCCAGCAGTTACTCGATCTCTTTTCACAATGAGCAGTTCTTC
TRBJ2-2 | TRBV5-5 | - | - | CASSLGSVLNGELFF | TGTGCCAGCAGCTTGGGGAGCGTCCTCAACGGGGAGCTGTTTTTT
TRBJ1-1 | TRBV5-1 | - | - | CASSGPRTNTEAFF | TGCGCCAGCAGCGGGCCAAGGACGAACACTGAAGCTTTCTTT
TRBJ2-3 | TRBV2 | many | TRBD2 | CASSEGRAGRTDTQYF | TGTGCCAGCAGTGAGGGACGAGCGGGGCGCACAGATACGCAGTATTTT